One T cell receptor beta chain is described in this entry. The antigen is undetermined. The data derive from a study of OX40 agonist ivuxolimab in advanced cancers. For the study at large: Patients treated during dose escalation were battling hepatocellular carcinoma, melanoma, renal cell or head and neck cancer. Study-wide findings and caveats: In CD8+ T cells, expanded clones were on average more numerous than in CD4+.

Assay used: immunoSEQ multiplex PCR; TCRdb lists only in-frame clones, some missing. This sample has 94,000 or so clones, with 80% to 85% found just once. This CDR3 is built from 12 residues. V dropped 8 bases and J dropped 0 bases, with 7 bases sitting between them. In germline, CDR1 is WSHSY, CDR2 SAAADI. This TCR was recovered from an adult with an advanced solid tumor such as melanoma, head and neck, liver or kidney cancer. The chain employs TRBV10-2 and TRBJ2-5, with D unclear. Sequencing was performed on CD4+ or CD8+ T cells sorted from blood, taken in a trial of the OX40 agonist ivuxolimab. This CDR3 reads CASGANQETQYF. CDR3 nucleotides: TGCGCCAGCGGAGCGAACCAAGAGACCCAGTACTTC.